This is a list of T cell receptor beta chains from one sample in a study of response to subunit inactivated influenza vaccine. TCRdb ran MiXCR on the RT-PCR reads and lists one entry per CDR3 protein. The repertoire holds about 500,000 distinct CDR3 sequences, with roughly 7.9% as singletons. This specimen was PBMCs from blood, taken around 25 months after vaccination. These receptors were taken from a man aged 50 to 69 who received an inactivated influenza vaccine. Both conserved end residues are part of each CDR3. A D gene is named only where the DNA matches it firmly. The size entry is marked missing in some rows and otherwise reads once, few, many or a size class.

d_call j_call v_call clone_size cdr3_nt cdr3_aa
TRBD1 TRBJ1-5 TRBV24-1 few TGTGCCACCGGGGGACAGGCGACAGATGAGCCCCAGCATTTT CATGGQATDEPQHF
. TRBJ2-7 TRBV5-1 medium-sized TGCGCCAGCAGACAAGGACGGGAGCAGTACTTC CASRQGREQYF
. TRBJ1-1 TRBV29-1 few TGCAGCGTTGAGTCCGCTGAAGCTTTCTTT CSVESAEAFF
. TRBJ1-6 TRBV27 . TGTGCCAGCAGTTTTCGGACAGCTTCACCCCTCCACTTT CASSFRTASPLHF
TRBD1 TRBJ2-2 TRBV5-1 . TGCGCCAGCAGCTCCGACAGGGCTTCCGGGGAGCTGTTTTTT CASSSDRASGELFF
. TRBJ2-7 TRBV3-1 . TGTGCCAGCAGCCAGGGGACCCGCTACGAGCAGTACTTC CASSQGTRYEQYF
TRBD2 TRBJ2-3 TRBV6-5 . TGTGCCAGCAGTTACGACGGGACTAGCAAAGCCACAGATACGCAGTATTTT CASSYDGTSKATDTQYF
TRBD1 TRBJ2-7 TRBV7-3 . TGTGCCAGCAGCTCCGGGGGACAGGGGGCGCAGTACTTC CASSSGGQGAQYF
. TRBJ2-7 TRBV20-1 many TGCAGTGCTAGAGATTCCGCTAGGACCTCCTACGAGCAGTACTTC CSARDSARTSYEQYF
. TRBJ1-5 TRBV20-1 many TGCAGTGCTAGTTGGGCGGGATCCAATAGCAATCAGCCCCAGCATTTT CSASWAGSNSNQPQHF
TRBD1 TRBJ2-2 TRBV5-5 few TGTGCCAGCAGCTTCGGGCAGGGGGTACCGGCCGGGGAGCTGTTTTTT CASSFGQGVPAGELFF
TRBD2 TRBJ2-1 TRBV12-3/TRBV12-4 . TGTGCCAGCAGTTCCCAGAGCGGGGGGCCCCTCAATGAGCAGTTCTTC CASSSQSGGPLNEQFF
. TRBJ2-6 TRBV7-2 . TGTGCCAGCAGCCTATATGGGGACCCTGGGGCCAACGTCCTGACTTTC CASSLYGDPGANVLTF
. TRBJ1-5 TRBV12-3/TRBV12-4 . TGTGCCAGCAGTTTACCCCAGGGTTTCCAGCCCCAGCATTTT CASSLPQGFQPQHF
TRBD2 TRBJ2-5 TRBV10-3 many TGTGCCATCAGCTCCACTAGCGGGCCCGGGGAGACCCAGTACTTC CAISSTSGPGETQYF
. TRBJ2-5 TRBV20-1 . TGCAGTGCTAGTGTACGGGGGCGCCAACAAGAGACCCAGTACTTC CSASVRGRQQETQYF
TRBD1 TRBJ2-5 TRBV28 . TGTGCCAGCCGCCCCTTCGCAACAGGGGCGGAGACCCAGTACTTC CASRPFATGAETQYF
. TRBJ2-7 TRBV3-1 many TGTGCCAGCAGCCAAGTATTACAGGGCCACTACGAGCAGTACTTC CASSQVLQGHYEQYF
. TRBJ2-3 TRBV4-2 few TGTGCCAGCAGTCCAGACCTTTGGGGAGGCGACACAGATACGCAGTATTTT CASSPDLWGGDTDTQYF
. TRBJ1-1 TRBV20-1 few TGCAGTGCTACCAAGAGCAGGCAGGGAATTTTCTTT CSATKSRQGIFF
TRBD1 TRBJ2-7 TRBV28 few TGTGCCAGCAGGAGTGGAGGGACAGGAATTTCGGAGCAGTACTTC CASRSGGTGISEQYF
. TRBJ2-1 TRBV3-1 many TGTGCCAGCAGCCAAGATTTGGTGGCCAATGAGCAGTTCTTC CASSQDLVANEQFF
. TRBJ2-5 TRBV10-3 many TGTGCCATCAAGAACAGGACCCAAGAGACCCAGTACTTC CAIKNRTQETQYF
TRBD1 TRBJ2-7 TRBV13 . TGTGCCAGCAGCCGAGCAAACAGGGGTTCGCAATACGAGCAGTACTTC CASSRANRGSQYEQYF
. TRBJ1-4 TRBV4-1 few TGCGCCAGCAGCCAAGATCCGAACCCGGAGTATGTAAAACTGTTTTTT CASSQDPNPEYVKLFF
. TRBJ1-5 TRBV18 . TGTGCCAGCTCACCAGGTGCTAGAAGTTCCAATCAGCCCCAGCATTTT CASSPGARSSNQPQHF
. TRBJ1-2 TRBV5-1 many TGCGCCAGCAGCCCTACGTCAGGGTCCCCTAACTATGGCTACACCTTC CASSPTSGSPNYGYTF
. TRBJ1-6 TRBV4-1 many TGCGCCAGCAGCCAAGGGGGACTCCTAAGCTCCTATAATTCACCCCTCCACTTT CASSQGGLLSSYNSPLHF
. TRBJ1-4 TRBV7-2 many TGTGCCAGCAGCGAACGTCCTGGTCCGACTAATGAAAAACTGTTTTTT CASSERPGPTNEKLFF
. TRBJ2-2 TRBV4-1 many TGCGCCAGCAGCCCGGGACTGGGCCGCATGGGCGGGGAGCTGTTTTTT CASSPGLGRMGGELFF
. TRBJ2-1 TRBV6-2/TRBV6-3 many TGTGCCGTAACCCGGGCGGGAAAGGATGAGCAGTTCTTC CAVTRAGKDEQFF
TRBD2 TRBJ2-1 TRBV15 many TGTGCCACCAGCGTCAGCGGGGGGGCCTTAGGGGAGCAGTTCTTC CATSVSGGALGEQFF
. TRBJ1-1 TRBV12-3/TRBV12-4 few TGTGCCAGCAGTTTAGCGGACAGGAACACTGAAGCTTTCTTT CASSLADRNTEAFF
. TRBJ1-2 TRBV12-3/TRBV12-4 . TGTGCCAGCAGTTTGAACAGGCATGGCTACACCTTC CASSLNRHGYTF
. TRBJ1-2 TRBV19 many TGTGCCAGTAGTATCGGGCCTCCTCAGGGCTATGGCTACACCTTC CASSIGPPQGYGYTF
. TRBJ1-1 TRBV7-9 few TGTGCCAGCAGCGACAGTGGGTCCTCTGAAGCTTTCTTT CASSDSGSSEAFF
. TRBJ1-1 TRBV28 many TGTGCCAGCAGTCCCCAGGACAGAATGAACACTGAAGCTTTCTTT CASSPQDRMNTEAFF
. TRBJ2-3 TRBV7-9 . TGTGCCTGCAGCTTGTTCACAGATACGCAGTATTTT CACSLFTDTQYF
TRBD1 TRBJ1-4 TRBV15 . TGTGCCACCAGCACAAGGACAGGGAATGAAAAACTGTTTTTT CATSTRTGNEKLFF
TRBD1 TRBJ2-5 TRBV12-3/TRBV12-4 many TGTGCCAGCAGCCCAGGACAGGGGCGAGAGACCCAGTACTTC CASSPGQGRETQYF
. TRBJ2-3 TRBV6-5 . TGTGCCAGCAGTTTCGCCTTCACACGTGATACGCAGTATTTT CASSFAFTRDTQYF
. TRBJ1-3 TRBV18 . TGTGCCAGCTCCCGCGAACACGTCTCTGGAAACACCATATATTTT CASSREHVSGNTIYF
. TRBJ1-1 TRBV12-3/TRBV12-4 . TGTGCCAGCAGTCCCATCCACCGGGCCCGAGCTTTCTTT CASSPIHRARAFF
TRBD1 TRBJ1-6 TRBV6-2/TRBV6-3 . TGTGCCAGCAGTTACTCGGTGGCCGGACAGGGTTACAGCTCCTATAATTCACCCCTCCACTTT CASSYSVAGQGYSSYNSPLHF
. TRBJ1-4 TRBV5-5 few TGTGCCAGCAGCTTGGTAGGGGCAGTTGGAGAAAAACTGTTTTTT CASSLVGAVGEKLFF
. TRBJ2-1 TRBV9 many TGTGCCAGCAGCATATCGTCAGGGATGAATGAGCAGTTCTTC CASSISSGMNEQFF
TRBD1 TRBJ2-5 TRBV20-1 many TGCAGTGCCACCGGGACAGGCGACCAAGAGACCCAGTACTTC CSATGTGDQETQYF
TRBD1 TRBJ1-1 TRBV7-2 . TGTGCCAGCAGCTCGGGACAGGGGGTTGAAGCTTTCTTT CASSSGQGVEAFF
TRBD1 TRBJ1-4 TRBV4-3 . TGCGCCAGCAGCCAAACCTACAGGGGGCTTAATGAAAAACTGTTTTTT CASSQTYRGLNEKLFF
TRBD1 TRBJ2-5 TRBV5-1 . TGCGCCAGCAGCCTACAGGGGAAACAAGAGACCCAGTACTTC CASSLQGKQETQYF
. TRBJ2-7 TRBV4-3 few TGCGCCAGCAGCCAAGTACTTAACGGGTACGAGCAGTACTTC CASSQVLNGYEQYF
. TRBJ2-5 TRBV5-4 few TGTGCCAGCAGCTTGGAATGGGGGGGCCGTCGGGAGACCCAGTACTTC CASSLEWGGRRETQYF
. TRBJ1-4 TRBV25-1 . TGTGCCAGCAGTGAATTTGGGGTCCCTAGTGAAAAACTGTTTTTT CASSEFGVPSEKLFF
TRBD1 TRBJ1-5 TRBV6-1 few TGTGCCAGCAGAGACAGGGGAGCGGGAAATCAGCCCCAGCATTTT CASRDRGAGNQPQHF